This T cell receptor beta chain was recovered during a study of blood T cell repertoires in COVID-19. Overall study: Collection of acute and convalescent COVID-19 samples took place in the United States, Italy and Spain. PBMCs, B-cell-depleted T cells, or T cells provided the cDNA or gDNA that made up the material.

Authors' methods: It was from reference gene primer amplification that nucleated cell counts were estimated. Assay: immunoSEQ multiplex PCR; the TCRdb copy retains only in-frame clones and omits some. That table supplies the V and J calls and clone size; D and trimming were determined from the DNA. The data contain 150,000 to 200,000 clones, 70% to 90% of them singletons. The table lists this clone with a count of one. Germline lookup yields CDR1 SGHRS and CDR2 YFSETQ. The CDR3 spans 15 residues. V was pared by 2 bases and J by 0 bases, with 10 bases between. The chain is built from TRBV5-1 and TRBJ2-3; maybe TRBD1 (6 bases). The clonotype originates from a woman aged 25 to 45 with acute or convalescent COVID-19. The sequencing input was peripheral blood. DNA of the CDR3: TGCGCCAGCAGCTTCACAGGGCGTAGCACAGATACGCAGTATTTT. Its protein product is CASSFTGRSTDTQYF.